This passage covers 14 T cell receptor beta chains from one sample sequenced in a study of OX40 agonist ivuxolimab in advanced cancers. The table came from immunoSEQ multiplex PCR; TCRdb's copy has only in-frame clones and leaves some out. The repertoire holds 70,000 to 80,000 clones, with around nine tenths as singletons. Source: CD4+ or CD8+ T cells sorted from blood, taken in a trial of the OX40 agonist ivuxolimab. The receptors stem from an adult with an advanced solid tumor such as melanoma, head and neck, liver or kidney cancer.

The chain links TRBV2 to TRBJ1-1; unclear D gene. V was trimmed by 5 bases and J by 0 bases, leaving 7 bases between them. Looked up from germline, CDR1 is SNHLY and CDR2 is FYNNEI. The CDR3 contains 13 residues. CDR3 DNA sequence: TGTGCCAGCAGTCCTTCCTTGAACACTGAAGCTTTCTTT. It is translated as CASSPSLNTEAFF.

This chain joins TRBV6-5 and TRBJ1-2, with no clear D. With 0 bases removed from V and 2 bases from J, the gap between germline ends came to 7 bases. There are 14 residues in the CDR3. CDR1 and CDR2 (germline): MNHEY, SVGAGI. CDR3 sequence reads: CASSYSHTNYGYTF. DNA for the CDR3: TGTGCCAGCAGTTACTCCCACACCAACTATGGCTACACCTTC.

The V and J genes are TRBV27 and TRBJ2-7, with D possibly being TRBD2 (6 bases). The CDR3 is 16 residues long. CDR1 and CDR2 from the germline V gene are MNHEY and SMNVEV (reference sequence). Trimming pared 1 base from V and 7 bases from J, leaving 20 bases between. The CDR3 coding sequence is TGTGCCAGCAGTTTATGGGGCCAGCGGGCCCTAGGGGAGCAGTACTTC. This sequence encodes CASSLWGQRALGEQYF.

This chain connects TRBV4-1 to TRBJ2-7; D is perhaps TRBD2 (6 bases). Germline-derived CDR1 and CDR2 are MGHRA and YSYEKL. CDR3 length: 15 residues. Trimming cost V 0 bases and J 3 bases, with 12 bases left between them. DNA of the CDR3: TGCGCCAGCAGCCAAGAAGGGACTCGGCGCTACGAGCAGTACTTC. It translates to CASSQEGTRRYEQYF.

The chain recombines TRBV5-1 with TRBJ2-1, with 10 positions matching TRBD2. There are 15 residues in the CDR3. Germline CDR1 SGHRS, CDR2 YFSETQ. With 4 bases clipped from V and 9 bases from J, the junction kept 10 bases outside the gene matches. The CDR3 here is CASSIGLAEVAEQFF. DNA for the CDR3: TGCGCCAGCAGCATAGGACTAGCGGAAGTAGCTGAGCAGTTCTTC.

This sequence joins TRBV5-8 and TRBJ2-1, with 12 bases lining up with TRBD2. CDR3 size: 16 residues. V lost 2 bases, J lost 8 bases, and 8 bases stayed unmatched. Germline loops: CDR1 SGHTS, CDR2 YDEGEE. The chain's CDR3 is CASSFPSGRALDEQFF. The CDR3 nucleotides read TGTGCCAGCAGCTTTCCTAGCGGGAGGGCCCTCGATGAGCAGTTCTTC.

This chain's CDR3 is CASSPGGPYEQYF. CDR3 in DNA: TGTGCCAGCAGCCCCGGAGGGCCCTACGAGCAGTACTTC. This chain uses TRBV6-1 with TRBJ2-7; possible D gene TRBD2, 6 bases. This CDR3 spans 13 amino acids. Deletions cut 6 bases from V and 2 bases from J, with 11 bases between. Per the germline V gene, CDR1 is MNHNS and CDR2 is SASEGT.

The chain couples TRBV7-6 to TRBJ1-1, with a tentative D call TRBD1 (6 bases). Trimming removed 1 base at V and 6 bases at J, with 18 bases between. Germline assignment: CDR1 SGHVS and CDR2 FNYEAQ. The CDR3 totals 16 residues. CDR3 coding DNA: TGTGCCAGCAGCTTAGTGTCCGGGACAATAAAATCTGAAGCTTTCTTT. Its translation: CASSLVSGTIKSEAFF.

V and J are TRBV5-1 and TRBJ1-2, with TRBD1 matching over 7 bases. Germline V gives CDR1 SGHRS, CDR2 YFSETQ. This CDR3 is built from 16 residues. The ends lost 4 bases at V and 0 bases at J; junction bases unmatched: 9. The CDR3 DNA reads TGCGCCAGCAGCGTCCGAGGGGGCACCTCTAACTATGGCTACACCTTC. This encodes CASSVRGGTSNYGYTF.

The chain employs TRBV5-1 and TRBJ2-3; D remains ambiguous. The CDR3 sequence is 12 residues long. Germline assignment: CDR1 SGHRS and CDR2 YFSETQ. The germline V and J ends were trimmed by 4 bases and 3 bases, with 6 bases remaining between them. This CDR3 is CASSPETDTQYF. In DNA, the CDR3 is TGCGCCAGCAGCCCTGAGACAGATACGCAGTATTTT.

The chain recombines TRBV28 with TRBJ1-6; tentative D call: TRBD1 (5 bases). The V gene's germline CDR1 is MDHEN and CDR2 SYDVKM. The V end was cut by 7 bases, the J end by 7 bases, with 20 bases between. The CDR3 covers 16 residues. CDR3 loop: CASNYPGPGPNSPLHF. CDR3 DNA sequence: TGTGCCAGCAATTATCCGGGTCCAGGGCCGAATTCACCCCTCCACTTT.

The V call is TRBV27, the J call TRBJ2-6; TRBD1 might be the D (6 bases). In germline, CDR1 is MNHEY, CDR2 SMNVEV (reference sequence). Between the trimmed V and J ends, which lost 2 bases and 4 bases, there was a span of 12 bases. The CDR3 covers 16 residues. CDR3 DNA sequence: TGTGCCAGCAGTTTAGTAGGGGGACGGGGGGCCAACGTCCTGACTTTC. This gives the protein CASSLVGGRGANVLTF.

The V gene is TRBV28, the J gene TRBJ2-1; 13 nucleotides line up with TRBD2. This CDR3 has 16 amino acids. Germline V CDR1 and CDR2: MDHEN, SYDVKM. Trimming took 5 bases from V and 7 from J; bases not matched to a gene: 8. CDR3 sequence reads: CASSLRTSGRRNEQFF. CDR3 nucleotide sequence: TGTGCCAGCAGTCTTCGGACTAGCGGGAGACGGAATGAGCAGTTCTTC.

The chain employs TRBV6-1 and TRBJ1-4, with 7 bases matching TRBD1. J was trimmed by 0 bases and V by 1 base; bases with no gene match: 5. CDR3 length: 17 amino acids. Germline V gene lookup returns CDR1 MNHNS and CDR2 SASEGT. The CDR3 loop reads CASSEGHRGTTNEKLFF. DNA for the CDR3: TGTGCCAGCAGTGAAGGCCACAGGGGTACAACTAATGAAAAACTGTTTTTT.